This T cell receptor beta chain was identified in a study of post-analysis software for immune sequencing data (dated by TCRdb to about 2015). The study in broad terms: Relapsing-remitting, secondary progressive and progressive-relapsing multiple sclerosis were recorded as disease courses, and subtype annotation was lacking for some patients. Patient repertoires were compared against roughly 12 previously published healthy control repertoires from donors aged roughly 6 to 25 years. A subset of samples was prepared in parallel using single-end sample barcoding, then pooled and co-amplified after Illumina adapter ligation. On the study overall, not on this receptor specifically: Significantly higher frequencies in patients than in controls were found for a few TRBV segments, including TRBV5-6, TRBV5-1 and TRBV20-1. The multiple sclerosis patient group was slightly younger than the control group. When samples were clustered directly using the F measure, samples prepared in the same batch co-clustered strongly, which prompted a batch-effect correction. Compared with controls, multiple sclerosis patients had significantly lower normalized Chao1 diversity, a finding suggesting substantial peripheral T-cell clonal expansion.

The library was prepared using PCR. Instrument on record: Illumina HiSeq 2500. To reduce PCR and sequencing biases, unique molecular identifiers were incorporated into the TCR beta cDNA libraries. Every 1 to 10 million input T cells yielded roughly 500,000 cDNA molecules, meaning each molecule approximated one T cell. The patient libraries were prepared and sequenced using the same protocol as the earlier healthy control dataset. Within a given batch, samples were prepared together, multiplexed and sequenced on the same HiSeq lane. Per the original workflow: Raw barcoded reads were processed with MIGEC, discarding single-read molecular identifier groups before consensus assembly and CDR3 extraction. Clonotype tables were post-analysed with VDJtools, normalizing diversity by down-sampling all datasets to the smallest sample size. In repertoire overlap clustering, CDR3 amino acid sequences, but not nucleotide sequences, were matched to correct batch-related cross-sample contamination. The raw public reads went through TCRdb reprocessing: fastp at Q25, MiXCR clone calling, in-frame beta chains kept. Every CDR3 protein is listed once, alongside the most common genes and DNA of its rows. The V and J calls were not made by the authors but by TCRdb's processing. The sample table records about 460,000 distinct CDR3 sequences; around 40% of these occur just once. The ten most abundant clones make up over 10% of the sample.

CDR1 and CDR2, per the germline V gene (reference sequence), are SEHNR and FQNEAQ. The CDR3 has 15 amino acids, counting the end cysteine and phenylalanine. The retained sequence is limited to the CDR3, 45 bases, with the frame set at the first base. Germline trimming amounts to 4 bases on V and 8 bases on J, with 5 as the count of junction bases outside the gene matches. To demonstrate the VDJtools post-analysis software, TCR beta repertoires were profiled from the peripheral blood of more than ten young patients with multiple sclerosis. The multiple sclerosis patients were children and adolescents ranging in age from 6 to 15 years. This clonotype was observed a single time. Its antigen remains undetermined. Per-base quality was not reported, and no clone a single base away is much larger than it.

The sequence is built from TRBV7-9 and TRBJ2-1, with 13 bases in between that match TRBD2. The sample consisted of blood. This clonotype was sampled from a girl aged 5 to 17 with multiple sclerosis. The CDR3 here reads CASSSGGLAGYEQFF. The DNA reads TGTGCCAGCAGCTCCGGGGGACTAGCGGGATATGAGCAGTTCTTC.